The 11 T cell receptor beta chains in this list originate from one sample, sequenced in a study of T-cell reconstitution after alpha-beta-depleted transplantation in children (dated by TCRdb to the mid-2010s). The treatment or condition label here, explained by the study, means: allogeneic hematopoietic cell transplantation with graft depleted of TCRalphabeta T cells and CD19 B cells. The protocol used for the library was PCR. For sequencing, an Illumina HiSeq 2500 was employed. Molecular barcoding was employed in the preparation of TCR libraries, with unique molecular identifiers being used to normalize TCRbeta repertoire quantification. The public reads were reprocessed in TCRdb via fastp at Q25 and MiXCR, keeping in-frame beta chains. Every entry covers one CDR3 protein and lists the most common genes and DNA from its rows. The table for this sample lists approximately 430,000 distinct CDR3 sequences; under 20% of them were counted only once. Under 30% of the sample is held by the ten biggest clonotypes.

The sequenced sample was PBMCs, mostly from graft donor cells, obtained 360 days after TCRalphabeta/CD19-depleted stem cell transplant. These receptors were taken from a boy younger than two who had a stem cell transplant for Wiskott-Aldrich syndrome, so the T cells may come from the graft donor.

The CDR3 DNA reads as TGTGCCAGCAGCCGAGGACTAGCCGTTAGCACAGATACGCAGTATTTT. It yields the protein CASSRGLAVSTDTQYF. V is TRBV3-1 and J is TRBJ2-3; 8 positions match TRBD2. The CDR3 is 16 amino acids. CDR1 and CDR2 (germline): LGHDT, YNNKEL (reference sequence). Trimming removed 4 bases from V and 0 bases from J; junction bases left unmatched: 6.

V usage is TRBV20-1 and J usage is TRBJ2-7; D unclear. CDR3 length: 14 amino acids. Germline lookup yields CDR1 DFQATT and CDR2 SNEGSKA (reference sequence). CDR3 sequence (DNA): TGCTCCCCCGGCGACCCCCAAAGCTCCTACGAGCAGTACTTC. Translating gives CSPGDPQSSYEQYF.

The rearrangement links TRBV3-1 to TRBJ2-1; D gene ambiguous. The CDR3 spans 20 residues. The V gene lost 1 base and the J gene lost 3 bases, with 25 bases spanning the gap. The germline V gene has CDR1 LGHDT and CDR2 YNNKEL (reference sequence). The CDR3 nucleotides are TGTGCCAGCAGCCAAGTTCCTCTAGGCGTACATTCTTACCTCTACAATGAGCAGTTCTTC. It codes for CASSQVPLGVHSYLYNEQFF.

The CDR3 reads CASSRAGGQRWEQFF. The DNA of the CDR3 is TGTGCCAGCAGTCGAGCGGGGGGGCAACGTTGGGAGCAGTTCTTC. The gene calls are TRBV6-2 or TRBV6-3 and TRBJ2-1, with 10 nucleotides matching TRBD2. This CDR3 has 15 amino acids. J was trimmed by 10 bases and V by 5 bases; bases with no gene match: 11. Germline V gene data show CDR1 as MNHEY and CDR2 as SVGEGT.

This clonotype was detected only a few times. The gene calls are TRBV20-1 and TRBJ2-1; 10 bases agree with TRBD2. Trimming removed 3 bases from V and 3 bases from J; junction bases left unmatched: 5. This CDR3 has 15 amino acids. Germline V gene sequence: CDR1 DFQATT, CDR2 SNEGSKA (reference sequence). The CDR3 bases are TGCAGTGCTAGGGACACTAGCGGGATCTACAATGAGCAGTTCTTC. This codes for CSARDTSGIYNEQFF.

This clonotype was seen a few times. The chain employs TRBV12-3 or TRBV12-4 and TRBJ1-5; 7 positions match TRBD1. V shed 6 bases, J shed 7 bases, and the junction held 6 bases outside the gene matches. This CDR3 is 13 amino acids long. CDR3 amino acids: CASSPGGRQPQHF. CDR3 in DNA: TGTGCCAGCAGCCCAGGGGGTAGGCAGCCCCAGCATTTT.

This clonotype was seen more than once but under ten times. The chain uses TRBV12-3 or TRBV12-4 and TRBJ1-1; the D gene is possibly TRBD1 (5 bases). This CDR3 has 13 residues. V was cut by 3 bases and J by 7 bases, with 12 bases left in between. The CDR3 reads CASSFFQGGEAFF. The DNA for the CDR3 is TGTGCCAGCAGTTTCTTTCAGGGAGGTGAAGCTTTCTTT.

This clonotype has only a few counts. V usage is TRBV4-1 and J usage is TRBJ2-3, with 7 positions matching TRBD2. The V and J ends lost 0 bases and 1 base, in that order; junction bases with no gene match: 13. The CDR3 totals 19 residues. Looked up from germline, CDR1 is MGHRA and CDR2 is YSYEKL. CDR3 protein: CASSQEWTRGIDGTDTQYF. The CDR3 nucleotides are TGCGCCAGCAGCCAAGAGTGGACTAGAGGTATTGATGGCACAGATACGCAGTATTTT.

Only a few counts were recorded for this clonotype. The CDR3 coding sequence is TGTGCCAGCAGCCAAGAAGGGGGTAGGAGTCACGAGCAGTACTTC. It codes for CASSQEGGRSHEQYF. The chain employs TRBV3-1 and TRBJ2-7; D is perhaps TRBD1 (6 bases). Trimming took 0 bases from V and 5 from J, leaving 14 bases between them. Germline V gives CDR1 LGHDT, CDR2 YNNKEL (reference sequence). The CDR3 is 15 residues long.

This clonotype has only a few counts. V and J are TRBV3-1 and TRBJ2-1; 8 bases align to TRBD1. Germline CDR1 reads LGHDT; CDR2 reads YNNKEL (reference sequence). J was trimmed by 2 bases and V by 8 bases; bases with no gene match: 5. The CDR3 consists of 14 residues. The DNA of the CDR3 is TGTGCCAGCGGTGGACAGGGAACCTACAATGAGCAGTTCTTC. It specifies CASGGQGTYNEQFF.

The gene calls are TRBV12-3 or TRBV12-4 and TRBJ2-1, with 14 bases fitting TRBD2. The V gene end was trimmed by 7 bases and the J gene end by 7 bases; junction bases not matched to a gene: 9. The CDR3 runs to 16 residues. The CDR3 nucleotides read TGTGCCAGCAATTCCCGACTAGCGGGAGGGCTAAATGAGCAGTTCTTC. Its translation: CASNSRLAGGLNEQFF.